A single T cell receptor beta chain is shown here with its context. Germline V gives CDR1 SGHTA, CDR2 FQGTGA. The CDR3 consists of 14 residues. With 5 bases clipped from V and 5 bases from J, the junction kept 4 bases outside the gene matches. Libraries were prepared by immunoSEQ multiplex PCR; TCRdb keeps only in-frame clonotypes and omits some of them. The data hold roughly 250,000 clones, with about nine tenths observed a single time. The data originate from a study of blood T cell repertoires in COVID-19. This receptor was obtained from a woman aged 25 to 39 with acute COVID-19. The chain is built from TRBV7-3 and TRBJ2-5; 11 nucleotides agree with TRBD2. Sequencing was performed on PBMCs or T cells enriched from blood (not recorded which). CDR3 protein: CASSTGLAGETQYF. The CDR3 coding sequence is TGTGCCAGCAGCACCGGACTAGCGGGTGAGACCCAGTACTTC.